Sequencing of this T cell receptor beta chain was carried out in a study of OX40 agonist ivuxolimab in advanced cancers. CDR1 ENHRY and CDR2 SYGVKD come from the germline V gene. CDR3 size: 15 residues. V was pared by 6 bases and J by 2 bases, with 14 bases between. Method: immunoSEQ multiplex PCR; TCRdb's copy keeps in-frame clones and lacks some. The data show about 76,000 clones, just under 85% seen once. This TCR came from an adult with an advanced solid tumor such as melanoma, head and neck, liver or kidney cancer. The sequencing used CD4+ or CD8+ T cells sorted from blood, collected in a trial of the OX40 agonist ivuxolimab. V and J are TRBV10-3 and TRBJ1-5, with a possible D match to TRBD1 (6 bases). The CDR3 reads CAISAQGLGNQPQHF. CDR3 DNA: TGTGCCATCAGCGCCCAGGGGTTGGGCAATCAGCCCCAGCATTTT.